The 21 T cell receptor beta chains below were found in one sample sequenced in a study of cytomegalovirus exposure and HLA in healthy donors. PCR primers comprised 60 Vbeta and 13 Jbeta primers. TCRdb's copy holds only in-frame clones and misses some; the assay was immunoSEQ multiplex PCR. The sample lists 90,000 to 110,000 clones; around 80% were seen once. Sequencing was done on a sample of PBMCs. Receptors were obtained from a man younger than 45 in good health and CMV-seropositive.

The V and J genes are TRBV18 and TRBJ2-1; the match to TRBD2 covers 14 bases. Trimming at V came to 3 bases and at J to 7 bases, leaving 5 bases not matched to a gene. CDR3 size: 16 residues. Germline CDR1 is KGHSH and CDR2 is LQKENI. CDR3 DNA sequence: TGTGCCAGCTCACCTCGACTAGCGGGGGGGCGAAATGAGCAGTTCTTC. Residues: CASSPRLAGGRNEQFF.

The chain joins TRBV18 to TRBJ1-5; 8 bases agree with TRBD1. CDR1 is KGHSH and CDR2 is LQKENI in the germline V gene. J gave up 0 bases and V 1 base, and 2 bases lay outside the gene matches. This CDR3 is built from 16 residues. In DNA, the CDR3 is TGTGCCAGCTCACCACGGGGACAGGATAGCAATCAGCCCCAGCATTTT. Amino acids: CASSPRGQDSNQPQHF.

CDR3 nucleotides: TGCGCCAGCAGCTCGGACAGGGGGGACACTGAAGCTTTCTTT. Its protein product is CASSSDRGDTEAFF. V is TRBV5-1 and J is TRBJ1-1; TRBD1 agrees at 10 bases. Trimming cost V 3 bases and J 3 bases; bases outside gene matches: 2. Germline V gene data show CDR1 as SGHRS and CDR2 as YFSETQ. This CDR3 has 14 amino acids.

CDR3 amino acids: CASSQEEGAARAQHF. The CDR3 bases are TGCGCCAGCAGCCAAGAGGAAGGGGCGGCCAGGGCCCAGCATTTT. This chain links TRBV4-1 with TRBJ1-5; D may be TRBD1 (5 bases). Germline CDR1 MGHRA, CDR2 YSYEKL. The CDR3 spans 15 residues. Trimming shortened V by 0 bases and J by 11 bases, and 17 bases separated the two germline ends.

V and J are TRBV30 and TRBJ1-6; no reliable D call. V lost 3 bases to trimming and J lost 0 bases, with 6 bases between them. The length of the CDR3 is 14 residues. Germline CDR1 reads GTSNPN; CDR2 reads SVGIG (reference sequence). This CDR3 is CAWRFSSYNSPLHF. CDR3 DNA sequence: TGTGCCTGGAGGTTCAGCTCCTATAATTCACCCCTCCACTTT.

The gene calls are TRBV5-1 and TRBJ1-2, with D perhaps matching TRBD1 (5 bases). The CDR3 is made up of 13 amino acids. CDR1 and CDR2 from the germline V gene are SGHRS and YFSETQ. Trimming took 4 bases from V and 3 from J, leaving 10 bases between them. Here the CDR3 reads CASSNGQDYGYTF. CDR3 nucleotides: TGCGCCAGCAGCAACGGACAAGACTATGGCTACACCTTC.

This clone was counted a few times. The rearrangement links TRBV6-1 to TRBJ2-7, with TRBD1 matching 8 bases. The germline gives CDR1 MNHNS, CDR2 SASEGT. The CDR3 totals 14 residues. V shed 4 bases, J shed 0 bases, and the junction held 2 bases outside the gene matches. The CDR3 here is CASSGTGSSYEQYF. The CDR3 DNA sequence: TGTGCCAGCAGTGGGACAGGGAGCTCCTACGAGCAGTACTTC.

The chain links TRBV6-1 to TRBJ1-1; D is possibly TRBD1 (5 bases). CDR3 length: 15 amino acids. Germline V CDR1 and CDR2: MNHNS, SASEGT. Trimming took off 2 bases at V and 6 bases at J, with 16 bases between the two ends. CDR3 sequence reads: CASSEFGGTGAEAFF. CDR3 nucleotides: TGTGCCAGCAGTGAATTTGGAGGGACGGGCGCTGAAGCTTTCTTT.

The chain combines TRBV4-1 with TRBJ1-4; maybe TRBD1 (5 bases). The CDR3 consists of 16 residues. Trimming stripped 0 bases from V and 7 bases from J, with 15 bases between. In germline, CDR1 is MGHRA, CDR2 YSYEKL. CDR3 nucleotides: TGCGCCAGCAGCCAAGACCGGGGTGGGAGGGGTGAAAAACTGTTTTTT. Translated: CASSQDRGGRGEKLFF.

The chain has TRBV9 and TRBJ1-4, with 7 bases fitting TRBD1. Germline V lookup: CDR1 SGDLS, CDR2 YYNGEE. The length of the CDR3 is 14 residues. V gave up 2 bases and J gave up 4 bases; unmatched junction bases: 2. CDR3 protein: CASSVGTVNEKLFF. The CDR3 DNA reads TGTGCCAGCAGCGTGGGGACAGTTAATGAAAAACTGTTTTTT. The entire variable domain, with the rest obtained from reference TRBV9 and TRBJ1-4, is as follows: DSGVTQTPKHLITATGQRVTLRCSPRSGDLSVYWYQQSLDQGLQFLIQYYNGEERAKGNILERFSAQQFPDLHSELNLSSLELGDSALYFCASSVGTVNEKLFFGSGTQLSVL.

This clone was observed once. The J gene is TRBJ2-3, the V gene TRBV2; TRBD2 is a possible D gene (6 bases). Trimming stripped 7 bases from V and 0 bases from J, with 11 bases between. CDR3 length equals 14 residues. CDR1 is SNHLY, CDR2 FYNNEI, per germline. The CDR3 sequence: CASIRGYSTDTQYF. The CDR3 coding sequence is TGTGCCAGCATCCGGGGGTATAGCACAGATACGCAGTATTTT.

The gene calls are TRBV18 and TRBJ2-2; 7 nucleotides line up with TRBD1. Germline CDR1 KGHSH, CDR2 LQKENI. The CDR3 loop spans 15 amino acids. V lost 3 bases to trimming and J lost 6 bases; unmatched junction nucleotides: 7. The CDR3 DNA reads TGTGCCAGCTCACCGGTTGACAGGGTGGCCGGGGAGCTGTTTTTT. Protein product: CASSPVDRVAGELFF. The complete variable domain, with remaining parts taken from reference TRBV18 and TRBJ2-2, reads NAGVMQNPRHLVRRRGQEARLRCSPMKGHSHVYWYRQLPEEGLKFMVYLQKENIIDESGMPKERFSAEFPKEGPSILRIQQVVRGDSAAYFCASSPVDRVAGELFFGEGSRLTVL.

This clone was counted a few times. The chain is built from TRBV28 and TRBJ2-7; 9 bases match TRBD1. The CDR3 covers 15 residues. V lost 8 bases, J lost 3 bases, and 11 bases stayed unmatched. Germline CDR1 MDHEN, CDR2 SYDVKM. CDR3 loop: CASGPSGTGLYEQYF. CDR3 nucleotides: TGTGCCAGCGGTCCATCCGGGACAGGGCTCTACGAGCAGTACTTC. Combining the CDR3 with reference TRBV28 and TRBJ2-7 gives the whole variable domain DVKVTQSSRYLVKRTGEKVFLECVQDMDHENMFWYRQDPGLGLRLIYFSYDVKMKEKGDIPEGYSVSREKKERFSLILESASTNQTSMYLCASGPSGTGLYEQYFGPGTRLTVT.

The rearrangement links TRBV6-1 to TRBJ2-2; D gene uncertain. This CDR3 is 11 amino acids long. Trimming removed 8 bases from V and 6 bases from J, with 7 bases in between. CDR1 and CDR2 from the germline V gene are MNHNS and SASEGT. The CDR3 region is CASPVAGELFF. The CDR3 DNA reads TGTGCCAGCCCGGTGGCCGGGGAGCTGTTTTTT.

The genes are TRBV7-8 and TRBJ2-7, with TRBD1 matching over 9 bases. V lost 5 bases, J lost 2 bases, and 7 bases stayed unmatched. Germline V CDR1 and CDR2: SGHVS, FQNEAQ. The CDR3 has 15 residues. CDR3 protein: CASSPRDRAAYEQYF. The CDR3 nucleotides read TGTGCCAGCAGCCCCCGGGACAGGGCTGCCTACGAGCAGTACTTC.

With regard to this clone: No conserved phenylalanine or tryptophan ends this CDR3, so it is likely a read error. This chain uses TRBV30 with TRBJ1-1, with TRBD1 as a possible D gene (6 bases). Germline values: CDR1 GTSNPN, CDR2 SVGIG (reference sequence). With 8 bases removed from V and 2 bases from J, the gap between germline ends came to 24 bases. The CDR3 sequence is 16 residues long. In nucleotides, the CDR3 is TGTGCCGGCAAAAATATACAGGGAAGAGGAAACACTGAAGCTTTCGTT. This encodes CAGKNIQGRGNTEAFV.

The chain links TRBV28 to TRBJ2-7; 10 nucleotides line up with TRBD1. Germline V gene sequence: CDR1 MDHEN, CDR2 SYDVKM. V lost 6 bases and J lost 2; bases outside the gene matches: 4. The CDR3 runs 14 residues. DNA of the CDR3: TGTGCCAGCAGGGGGACAGGGGATACCTACGAGCAGTACTTC. It specifies CASRGTGDTYEQYF. Filled out from reference TRBV28 and TRBJ2-7, the complete variable domain reads DVKVTQSSRYLVKRTGEKVFLECVQDMDHENMFWYRQDPGLGLRLIYFSYDVKMKEKGDIPEGYSVSREKKERFSLILESASTNQTSMYLCASRGTGDTYEQYFGPGTRLTVT.

CDR3 nucleotide sequence: TGTGCCTGGAGCCGGGAGGGGGGTGCGGTAAATTCACCCCTCCACTTT. This encodes CAWSREGGAVNSPLHF. The J gene is TRBJ1-6, the V gene TRBV30; D might be TRBD1 (6 bases). This CDR3 has 16 residues. Trimming left V 3 bases short and J 7 bases short, with 19 bases between. Germline CDR1 reads GTSNPN; CDR2 reads SVGIG (reference sequence).

Remarks on this clone: One end of the junction is discordant with germline, which a read error may explain. The rearrangement joins TRBV5-1 to TRBJ2-2; TRBD2 matches 7 bases. CDR3 length: 15 amino acids. Germline CDR1 SGHRS, CDR2 YFSETQ. CDR3: CASSLSGVNTGELFF. In DNA form, the CDR3 reads TGCGCCAGCAGCCTAAGCGGGGTGAACACCGGGGAGTTGTTTTTT.

The count of this clone is one. The V gene is TRBV10-3, the J gene TRBJ2-5, with 11 bases that match TRBD1. Germline V gene lookup returns CDR1 ENHRY and CDR2 SYGVKD. After removal of 10 bases from V and 5 bases from J, the junction contained 6 bases not matched to a gene. This CDR3 region has 13 residues. DNA for the CDR3: TGTGCCAGCTCCGGGACAGGGGGGGAGACCCAGTACTTC. This gives the protein CASSGTGGETQYF.

The chain uses TRBV30 and TRBJ2-5; the D gene is possibly TRBD1 (6 bases). Germline V lookup: CDR1 GTSNPN, CDR2 SVGIG (reference sequence). This CDR3 has 13 residues. Deletions cut 7 bases from V and 2 bases from J, with 14 bases between. CDR3 protein: CALATGLQETQYF. The CDR3 bases are TGTGCCTTAGCAACAGGGTTGCAAGAGACCCAGTACTTC.